This TCR beta chain was sequenced during a study of blood T cell repertoires in COVID-19. This CDR3 is built from 13 residues. Germline assignment: CDR1 MNHEY and CDR2 SVGAGI. V shed 8 bases, J shed 4 bases, and the junction held 8 bases outside the gene matches. Repertoires were generated with immunoSEQ multiplex PCR, while TCRdb's copy carries only in-frame clones and drops some. The sample records around 360,000 clones, approximately 84% being singletons. The J gene is TRBJ2-7, the V gene TRBV6-5; 7 bases are shared with TRBD1. Source material: PBMCs or T cells enriched from blood (not recorded which). The source of this sequence is a woman in her 30s who had recovered from COVID-19. The CDR3 sequence is CASRQGQIYEQYF. CDR3 DNA: TGTGCCAGCCGACAGGGTCAAATATACGAGCAGTACTTC.